This T cell receptor (beta chain) was sequenced in a study of T cells expressing NK-cell markers. For the study at large: TCR beta repertoires came from sorted CD3+CD56+NKG2C+, CD3+CD56+NKG2C- and CD3+CD56-NKG2C+ T cells.

In regard to this clonotype: Its antigen is unidentified.

The CDR3 is made up of 14 amino acids. TCRdb reprocessed the 5' RACE reads; each CDR3 protein has one entry and no DNA is given. This sample's table has 500,000 to 600,000 distinct CDR3 sequences. Whole-study results and caveats: Dominant NKG2C+ clonotypes accounted for about 1.0-8% of CD8+ T cells in 5 to 7 donors. In a handful of donors, dominant clonotypes made up about 28.3-65% of CD3+CD56-NKG2C+ cells. HCMV specificity was not established for the expanded NKG2C+ T cell clones.

The source is a man in his late teens or twenties in good health. The V gene is TRBV12-3 or TRBV12-4, the J gene TRBJ2-4; the D call of TRBD1 rests on TCRdb alone, since no DNA is present to check it. Source material: blood T cells: a sorted CD56 or NKG2C T cell subset, CD4+ or CD8+ T cells, or bulk PBMC T cells (not recorded which). CDR3 protein: CASSLRQGSNIQYF.